This T cell receptor beta chain was documented in a study of vaccination effects on CD4 cells after COVID-19. Study outcomes and limitations: Marked clonal contraction of both clone types appeared late after vaccination.

Peptide-pool stimulation followed by sequencing identified expanded antigen-specific CD4+ clonotypes in the ViraFEST assay. Following 10 days of culture, CD4+ T cells were isolated. Vaccinated participants had no history of SARS-CoV-2 infection and tested negative for nucleocapsid antibodies. Every well housed around 2 million PBMC, which grew in culture alongside around 9.9 IU/ml IL-2 and roughly 9.8 ug/ml peptides. V lost 0 bases and J lost 4; bases outside the gene matches: 6. CDR3 length: 16 amino acids. Germline CDR1 reads SGHTS; CDR2 reads YDEGEE. The assay was immunoSEQ multiplex PCR, and TCRdb's table has in-frame clones only and misses some. The sample lists approximately 44,000 clones, under 85% occurring once. Concerning this clone itself: Its antigen is not known.

V gene TRBV5-8 combines with J gene TRBJ2-3; the match to TRBD1 covers 9 bases. The origin of this receptor is a human donor who received a COVID-19 vaccine. Sequencing was performed on CD4+ T cells from PBMCs cultured with HCoV-NL63 spike peptides, taken before COVID-19 vaccination. CDR3 DNA sequence: TGTGCCAGCAGCTTGGAAACAGGGGGCGGGTCAGATACGCAGTATTTT. Protein sequence: CASSLETGGGSDTQYF.